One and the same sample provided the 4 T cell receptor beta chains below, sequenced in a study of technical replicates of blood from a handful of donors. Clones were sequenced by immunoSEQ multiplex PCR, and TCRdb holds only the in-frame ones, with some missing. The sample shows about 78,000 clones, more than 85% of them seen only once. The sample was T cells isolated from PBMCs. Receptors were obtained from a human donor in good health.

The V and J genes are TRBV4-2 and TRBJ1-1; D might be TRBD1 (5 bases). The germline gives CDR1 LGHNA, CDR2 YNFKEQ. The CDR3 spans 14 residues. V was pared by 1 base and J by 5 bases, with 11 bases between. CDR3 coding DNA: TGTGCCAGCAGCCAAGTGGCAGGGAAGACTGAAGCTTTCTTT. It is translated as CASSQVAGKTEAFF.

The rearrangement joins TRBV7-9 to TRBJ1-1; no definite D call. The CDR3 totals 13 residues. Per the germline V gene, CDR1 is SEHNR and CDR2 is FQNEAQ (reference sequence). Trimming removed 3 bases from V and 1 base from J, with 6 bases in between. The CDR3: CASSLRKNTEAFF. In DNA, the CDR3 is TGTGCCAGCAGCTTGAGGAAGAACACTGAAGCTTTCTTT. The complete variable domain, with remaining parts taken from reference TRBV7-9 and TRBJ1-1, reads DTGVSQNPRHKITKRGQNVTFRCDPISEHNRLYWYRQTLGQGPEFLTYFQNEAQLEKSRLLSDRFSAERPKGSFSTLEIQRTEQGDSAMYLCASSLRKNTEAFFGQGTRLTVV.

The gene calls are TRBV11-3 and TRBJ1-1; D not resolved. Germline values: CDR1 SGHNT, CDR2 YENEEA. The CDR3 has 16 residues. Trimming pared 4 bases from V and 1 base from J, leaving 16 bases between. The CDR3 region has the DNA TGTGCCAGCAGCTATTCGGAGGATCCACGGAACACTGAAGCTTTCTTT. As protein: CASSYSEDPRNTEAFF.

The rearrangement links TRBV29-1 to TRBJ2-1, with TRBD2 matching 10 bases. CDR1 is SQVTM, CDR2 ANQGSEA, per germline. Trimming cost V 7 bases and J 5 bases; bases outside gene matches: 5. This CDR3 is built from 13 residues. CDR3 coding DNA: TGCAGCGGTAGCGGGAGGCTGAACAATGAGCAGTTCTTC. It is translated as CSGSGRLNNEQFF.